This T cell receptor (beta chain) was sequenced in a study of blood T cell repertoires in COVID-19. Study summary: The United States, Italy and Spain supplied acute and convalescent COVID-19 samples.

The authors' processing: Scientists estimated how many nucleated cells there were by amplifying reference gene primers. Only in-frame clones appear in the TCRdb table, and some are missing; sequencing was by immunoSEQ multiplex PCR. The D gene and trimming were derived from the DNA, and the V and J assignments and clone size from that table. The sample has roughly 58,000 clones, 75% to 80% seen once. Looked up from germline, CDR1 is SNHLY and CDR2 is FYNNEI. The CDR3 runs 13 residues. Trimming took 4 bases from V and 4 from J, leaving 8 bases between them. The V gene is TRBV2, the J gene TRBJ1-5; weak D call: TRBD1 (6 bases). The TCR sequence derives from a man in his forties or fifties with active or convalescent COVID-19. Source material: peripheral blood. CDR3 protein: CASSAGANQPQHF. The CDR3 nucleotides read TGTGCCAGCAGTGCAGGGGCAAATCAGCCCCAGCATTTT.